This TCR beta chain was sequenced for a study of blood T cell repertoires in COVID-19. Across the whole study: The study drew acute and convalescent COVID-19 samples from the United States, Italy and Spain. The cDNA or gDNA used as material had been derived from T cells, B-cell-depleted T cells, or PBMCs.

Original data processing: Counts of nucleated cells, estimated from reference gene primer amplification, were obtained. Profiling relied on immunoSEQ multiplex PCR, and the TCRdb table lists in-frame clones only, not all of them. Clone size and the V and J calls come from that table; the DNA yielded D and trimming. The sample has about 170,000 clones; approximately 80% are singletons. In its sample, this clone was seen a few times. The same CDR3 can be traced to other DNA sequences in this sample. CDR3 length: 15 residues. Losses at the gene ends were 3 bases for V and 2 bases for J; bases not matched to a gene: 3. The V gene's germline CDR1 is MNHEY and CDR2 SVGAGI.

Sequencing was carried out using peripheral blood. The clonotype originates from a woman older than 75 with acute or convalescent COVID-19. This rearrangement joins TRBV6-5 to TRBJ2-1, with TRBD2 matching 8 bases. The CDR3 loop is CASSYRGGTYNEQFF. CDR3 DNA sequence: TGTGCCAGCAGTTATCGGGGGGGTACCTACAATGAGCAGTTCTTC.